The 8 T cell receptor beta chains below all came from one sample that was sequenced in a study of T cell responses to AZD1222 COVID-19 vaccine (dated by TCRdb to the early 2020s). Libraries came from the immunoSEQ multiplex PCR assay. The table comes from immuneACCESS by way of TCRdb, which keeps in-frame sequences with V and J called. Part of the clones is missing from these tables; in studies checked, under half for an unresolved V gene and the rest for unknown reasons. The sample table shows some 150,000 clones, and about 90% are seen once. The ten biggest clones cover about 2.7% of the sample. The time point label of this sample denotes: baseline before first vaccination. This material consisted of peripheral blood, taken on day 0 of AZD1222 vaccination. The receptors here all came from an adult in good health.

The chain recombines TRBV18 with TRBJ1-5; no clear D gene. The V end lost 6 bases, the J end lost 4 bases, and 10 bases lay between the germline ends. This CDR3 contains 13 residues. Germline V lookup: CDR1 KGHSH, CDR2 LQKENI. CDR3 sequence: CASSLSSNQPQHF. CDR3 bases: TGTGCCAGCTCGCTCAGTTCGAATCAGCCCCAGCATTTT.

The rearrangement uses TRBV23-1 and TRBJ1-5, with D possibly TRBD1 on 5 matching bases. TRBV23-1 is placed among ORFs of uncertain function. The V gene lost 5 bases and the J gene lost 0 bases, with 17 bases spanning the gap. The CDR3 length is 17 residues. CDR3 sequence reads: CASSRGGTDYSNQPQHF. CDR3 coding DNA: TGCGCCAGCAGTAGGGGAGGGACGGATTATAGCAATCAGCCCCAGCATTTT.

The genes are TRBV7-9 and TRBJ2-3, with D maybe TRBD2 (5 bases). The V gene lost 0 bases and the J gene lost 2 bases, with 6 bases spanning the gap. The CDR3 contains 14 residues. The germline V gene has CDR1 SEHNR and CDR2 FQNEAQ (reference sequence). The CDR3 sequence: CASSLAADTDTQYF. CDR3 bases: TGTGCCAGCAGCTTAGCAGCGGACACAGATACGCAGTATTTT.

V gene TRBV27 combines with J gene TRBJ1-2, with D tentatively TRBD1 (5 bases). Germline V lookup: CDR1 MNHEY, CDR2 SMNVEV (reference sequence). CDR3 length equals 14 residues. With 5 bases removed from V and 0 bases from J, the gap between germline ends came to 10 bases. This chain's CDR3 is CASSRDGTNYGYTF. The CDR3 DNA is TGTGCCAGCAGTCGGGACGGTACTAACTATGGCTACACCTTC.

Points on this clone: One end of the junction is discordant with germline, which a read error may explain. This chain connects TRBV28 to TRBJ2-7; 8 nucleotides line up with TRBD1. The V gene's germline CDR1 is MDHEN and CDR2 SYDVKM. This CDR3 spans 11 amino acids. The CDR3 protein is CASSPRTGFHF. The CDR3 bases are TGTGCCAGCAGTCCGAGGACAGGGTTCCACTTC. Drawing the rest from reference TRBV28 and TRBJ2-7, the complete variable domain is DVKVTQSSRYLVKRTGEKVFLECVQDMDHENMFWYRQDPGLGLRLIYFSYDVKMKEKGDIPEGYSVSREKKERFSLILESASTNQTSMYLCASSPRTGFHFGPGTRLTVT.

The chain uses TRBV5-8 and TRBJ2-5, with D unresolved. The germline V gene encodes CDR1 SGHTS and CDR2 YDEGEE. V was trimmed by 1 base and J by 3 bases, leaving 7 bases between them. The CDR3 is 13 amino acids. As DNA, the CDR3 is TGTGCCAGCAGCTTGAGTCGAGAAGAGACCCAGTACTTC. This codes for CASSLSREETQYF.

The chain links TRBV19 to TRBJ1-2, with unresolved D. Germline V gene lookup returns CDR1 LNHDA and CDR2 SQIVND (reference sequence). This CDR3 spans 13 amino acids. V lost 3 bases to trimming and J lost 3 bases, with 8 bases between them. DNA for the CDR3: TGTGCCAGTAGTATGAAGCCAGACTATGGCTACACCTTC. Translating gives CASSMKPDYGYTF. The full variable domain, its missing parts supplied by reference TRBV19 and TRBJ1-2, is DGGITQSPKYLFRKEGQNVTLSCEQNLNHDAMYWYRQDPGQGLRLIYYSQIVNDFQKGDIAEGYSVSREKKESFPLTVTSAQKNPTAFYLCASSMKPDYGYTFGSGTRLTVV.

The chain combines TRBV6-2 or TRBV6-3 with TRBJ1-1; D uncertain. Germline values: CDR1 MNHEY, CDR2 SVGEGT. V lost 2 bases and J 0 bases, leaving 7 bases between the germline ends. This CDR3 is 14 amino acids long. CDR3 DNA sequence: TGTGCCAGCAGTTACCCCGCGTTGAACACTGAAGCTTTCTTT. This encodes CASSYPALNTEAFF.